This record concerns one TCR beta chain sequence. No antigen is known for it. Clones were sequenced by immunoSEQ multiplex PCR, and TCRdb holds only the in-frame ones, with some missing. The sample has fewer than 120,000 clones; around 90% are singletons. The CDR3 runs to 15 residues. V gave up 3 bases and J gave up 5 bases, with 12 bases separating them. Germline loops: CDR1 SGDLS, CDR2 YYNGEE. The source of the sample is a study of T cell responses to AZD1222 COVID-19 vaccine. Study-wide results and caveats: Breadth and depth of Spike-specific TCRs rose after two AZD1222 doses. No day 14 peak samples; only post-peak repertoires were characterized. Dominant CD4 TCR responses targeted spike regions 160-218 and 743-854. There were mostly white British donors and more females than males, and clonal diversity was possibly underestimated.

This receptor was taken from an adult who received the AZD1222 COVID-19 vaccine. The chain uses TRBV9 and TRBJ1-6, with D perhaps TRBD1 (5 bases). The material sequenced was peripheral blood, taken 28 days after the second AZD1222 dose. CDR3 DNA sequence: TGTGCCAGCAGCGGACCGGGACTCGATAATTCACCCCTCCACTTT. As protein: CASSGPGLDNSPLHF.